One and the same sample provided the 20 T cell receptor beta chains below, sequenced in a study of cytomegalovirus exposure and HLA in healthy donors. The study ran its PCR with 60 Vbeta and 13 Jbeta primers. Profiled with immunoSEQ multiplex PCR; TCRdb holds only in-frame clones, not every one. Among roughly 100,000 clones listed, around 73% were seen once. The material sequenced was PBMCs. Source of these receptors: a woman in her 40s in good health and CMV-seronegative.

This chain uses TRBV5-6 with TRBJ1-1; the D is unclear. Germline-derived CDR1 and CDR2 are SGHDT and YYEEEE. V lost 0 bases to trimming and J lost 5 bases, with 14 bases between them. The CDR3 contains 15 residues. The CDR3 DNA is TGTGCCAGCAGCTTGGTGGCGGAGCTTGGGACTGAAGCTTTCTTT. Protein sequence: CASSLVAELGTEAFF.

This chain connects TRBV11-2 to TRBJ1-1; 7 positions match TRBD1. In germline, CDR1 is SGHAT, CDR2 FQNNGV. V dropped 6 bases and J dropped 0; count of bases not matched to a gene: 19. The CDR3 is made up of 19 amino acids. The DNA for the CDR3 is TGTGCCAGCAGTCTAAACAGGGGAAGAGGGGGGCCTATGAACACTGAAGCTTTCTTT. Translating gives CASSLNRGRGGPMNTEAFF.

The chain recombines TRBV27 with TRBJ2-6; D is unresolved. Germline CDR1 and CDR2: MNHEY and SMNVEV (reference sequence). The CDR3 totals 14 residues. Trimming removed 5 bases at V and 2 bases at J, with 7 bases between. DNA of the CDR3: TGTGCCAGCAGTCGTAGTACTGGGGCCAACGTCCTGACTTTC. This sequence encodes CASSRSTGANVLTF.

This chain joins TRBV19 and TRBJ2-7, with 7 bases identical to TRBD1. The CDR3 has 14 amino acids. V lost 3 bases and J lost 2; bases outside the gene matches: 4. Looked up from germline, CDR1 is LNHDA and CDR2 is SQIVND (reference sequence). The CDR3 protein is CASSIAGGAYEQYF. Here the CDR3 DNA reads TGTGCCAGTAGTATTGCAGGGGGAGCCTACGAGCAGTACTTC.

V and J are TRBV27 and TRBJ1-5, with D possibly matching TRBD1 (6 bases). Trimming removed 6 bases at V and 4 bases at J, with 13 bases between. Germline CDR1 and CDR2: MNHEY and SMNVEV (reference sequence). The CDR3 sequence is 14 residues long. The CDR3 loop is CASSQQGHNQPQHF. The CDR3 DNA reads TGTGCCAGCAGCCAGCAGGGGCATAATCAGCCCCAGCATTTT.

This clone showed up just once. This sequence joins TRBV4-3 and TRBJ2-5; D call uncertain. The V end was cut by 1 base, the J end by 1 base, with 19 bases between. Looked up from germline, CDR1 is LGHNA and CDR2 is YSLEER. The CDR3 covers 18 residues. In DNA form, the CDR3 reads TGCGCCAGCAGCCAAGGATCTGTGCGTATTAAACCCCAAGAGACCCAGTACTTC. Protein product: CASSQGSVRIKPQETQYF.

The CDR3 is CAIGEANQETQYF. The CDR3, as DNA: TGTGCGATAGGGGAAGCGAATCAAGAGACCCAGTACTTC. V usage is TRBV2 and J usage is TRBJ2-5; tentatively, D is TRBD1 (5 bases). Germline assignment: CDR1 SNHLY and CDR2 FYNNEI. The CDR3 spans 13 residues.

The rearrangement uses TRBV19 and TRBJ2-7; possible D gene TRBD1, 5 bases. This CDR3 has 14 residues. Deletions cut 7 bases from V and 7 bases from J, with 20 bases between. Germline loops: CDR1 LNHDA, CDR2 SQIVND (reference sequence). The CDR3 bases are TGTGCCAGTATCCGCAGGGCAGGGCCTGGTGAGCAGTACTTC. Translated, it gives CASIRRAGPGEQYF.

This clone has more than one count but fewer than ten. The rearrangement uses TRBV2 and TRBJ2-7; D call uncertain. Germline V gene lookup returns CDR1 SNHLY and CDR2 FYNNEI. The CDR3 is 11 residues long. V lost 2 bases and J 3 bases, leaving 2 bases between the germline ends. The CDR3 region has the DNA TGTGCCAGCAGTGAATACTACGAGCAGTACTTC. It encodes CASSEYYEQYF. Together with reference TRBV2 and TRBJ2-7, the CDR3 gives the full variable domain: EPEVTQTPSHQVTQMGQEVILRCVPISNHLYFYWYRQILGQKVEFLVSFYNNEISEKSEIFDDQFSVERPDGSNFTLKIRSTKLEDSAMYFCASSEYYEQYFGPGTRLTVT.

V gene TRBV28 combines with J gene TRBJ2-1; D not resolved. This CDR3 region has 12 residues. Trimming shortened V by 10 bases and J by 8 bases, and 15 bases separated the two germline ends. CDR1 and CDR2 (germline): MDHEN, SYDVKM. CDR3 sequence: CATEKQTDEQFF. The CDR3, as DNA: TGTGCCACCGAGAAACAGACCGATGAGCAGTTCTTC.

The table lists this clone with a few counts. This chain links TRBV5-4 with TRBJ2-2, with 10 bases matching TRBD2. V was clipped by 2 bases and J by 7 bases; unmatched bases: 5. Germline values: CDR1 SGHNT, CDR2 YYREEE (reference sequence). The CDR3 has 15 amino acids. DNA of the CDR3: TGTGCCAGCAGCTTCGGAGCGGGAGGGTTCGGGGAGCTGTTTTTT. It specifies CASSFGAGGFGELFF. Filled out from reference TRBV5-4 and TRBJ2-2, the complete variable domain reads ETGVTQSPTHLIKTRGQQVTLRCSSQSGHNTVSWYQQALGQGPQFIFQYYREEENGRGNFPPRFSGLQFPNYSSELNVNALELDDSALYLCASSFGAGGFGELFFGEGSRLTVL.

V and J are TRBV27 and TRBJ2-7; 7 bases are a match to TRBD1. Per germline, CDR1 MNHEY and CDR2 SMNVEV (reference sequence). This CDR3 contains 16 residues. The trim removed 6 bases at V and 0 bases at J, leaving 11 bases unmatched. The CDR3 region is CASSLGARGNSYEQYF. For the CDR3, the DNA is TGTGCCAGCAGCTTGGGCGCCAGGGGGAACTCCTACGAGCAGTACTTC.

J is TRBJ2-2 and V is TRBV19; 8 nucleotides align to TRBD1. The J segment lost 4 bases and the V segment lost 6 bases, leaving 4 bases of the junction unmatched. Germline CDR1 and CDR2: LNHDA and SQIVND (reference sequence). The CDR3 has 14 amino acids. The CDR3 loop is CASSRTGITGELFF. CDR3 coding DNA: TGTGCCAGTAGCAGGACAGGGATCACCGGGGAGCTGTTTTTT.

V is TRBV5-1 and J is TRBJ2-7, with TRBD2 matching over 12 bases. The CDR3 contains 14 residues. From germline, CDR1 is SGHRS and CDR2 YFSETQ. J gave up 2 bases and V 3 bases, and 0 bases lay outside the gene matches. This CDR3 is CASSSSGRAYEQYF. The CDR3 DNA sequence: TGCGCCAGCAGCTCTAGCGGGAGGGCCTACGAGCAGTACTTC.

The chain recombines TRBV19 with TRBJ1-3, with D maybe TRBD1 (5 bases). The V gene lost 5 bases and the J gene lost 0 bases, with 14 bases spanning the gap. Germline V gives CDR1 LNHDA, CDR2 SQIVND (reference sequence). This CDR3 region has 16 residues. The CDR3 loop is CASSPGEGTSGNTIYF. The CDR3 bases are TGTGCCAGTAGTCCGGGGGAGGGAACCTCTGGAAACACCATATATTTT.

The chain combines TRBV5-1 with TRBJ2-7; no firm D call. CDR3 length: 12 residues. CDR1 and CDR2 (germline): SGHRS, YFSETQ. V was pared by 0 bases and J by 2 bases, with 3 bases between. CDR3 in DNA: TGCGCCAGCAGCTTGGGAGCCTACGAGCAGTACTTC. It translates to CASSLGAYEQYF.

The chain recombines TRBV18 with TRBJ2-1; weak D call: TRBD1 (6 bases). V was shortened by 0 bases and J by 9 bases, with 6 bases between the two germline ends. The CDR3 has 12 amino acids. Germline lookup yields CDR1 KGHSH and CDR2 LQKENI. CDR3 amino acids: CASSPPTGEQFF. CDR3 DNA: TGTGCCAGCTCACCACCGACAGGTGAGCAGTTCTTC.

The genes are TRBV4-1 and TRBJ2-1, with 13 bases matching TRBD2. CDR3 size: 18 residues. J gave up 0 bases and V 1 base, and 3 bases lay outside the gene matches. Germline CDR1 is MGHRA and CDR2 is YSYEKL. CDR3 coding DNA: TGCGCCAGCAGCCAAGGGACTAGCGGGAGTTACTCCTACAATGAGCAGTTCTTC. Its protein is CASSQGTSGSYSYNEQFF.

The chain links TRBV7-9 to TRBJ1-4; 8 nucleotides align to TRBD1. CDR3 size: 15 residues. CDR1 is SEHNR, CDR2 FQNEAQ, per germline (reference sequence). V lost 5 bases to trimming and J lost 7 bases; unmatched junction nucleotides: 9. CDR3 in amino acids: CASSNWTGWVEKLFF. The CDR3 DNA reads TGTGCCAGCAGCAACTGGACAGGGTGGGTTGAAAAACTGTTTTTT. The full variable domain, with the rest looked up from reference TRBV7-9 and TRBJ1-4, is DTGVSQNPRHKITKRGQNVTFRCDPISEHNRLYWYRQTLGQGPEFLTYFQNEAQLEKSRLLSDRFSAERPKGSFSTLEIQRTEQGDSAMYLCASSNWTGWVEKLFFGSGTQLSVL.

This clone was seen only once. This chain joins TRBV5-1 and TRBJ2-1; 9 bases agree with TRBD1. V gave up 4 bases and J gave up 4 bases; unmatched junction bases: 12. The CDR3 runs to 17 residues. Germline lookup yields CDR1 SGHRS and CDR2 YFSETQ. Here the CDR3 DNA reads TGCGCCAGCAGCCGTACAGGGGGCCCAGATATTTACAATGAGCAGTTCTTC. This encodes CASSRTGGPDIYNEQFF.